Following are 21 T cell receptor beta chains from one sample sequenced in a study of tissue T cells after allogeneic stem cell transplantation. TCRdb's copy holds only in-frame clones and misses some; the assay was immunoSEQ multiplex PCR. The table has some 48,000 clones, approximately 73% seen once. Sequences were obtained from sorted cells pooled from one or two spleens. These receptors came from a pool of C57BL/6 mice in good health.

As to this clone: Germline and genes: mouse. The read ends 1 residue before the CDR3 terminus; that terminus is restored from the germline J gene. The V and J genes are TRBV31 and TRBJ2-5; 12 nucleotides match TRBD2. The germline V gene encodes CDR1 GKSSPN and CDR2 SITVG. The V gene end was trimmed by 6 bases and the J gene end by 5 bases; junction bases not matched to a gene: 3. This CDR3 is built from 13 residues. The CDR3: CACRLGGLDTQYF. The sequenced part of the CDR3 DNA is TGTGCCTGTCGACTGGGGGGGCTAGACACCCAGTAC.

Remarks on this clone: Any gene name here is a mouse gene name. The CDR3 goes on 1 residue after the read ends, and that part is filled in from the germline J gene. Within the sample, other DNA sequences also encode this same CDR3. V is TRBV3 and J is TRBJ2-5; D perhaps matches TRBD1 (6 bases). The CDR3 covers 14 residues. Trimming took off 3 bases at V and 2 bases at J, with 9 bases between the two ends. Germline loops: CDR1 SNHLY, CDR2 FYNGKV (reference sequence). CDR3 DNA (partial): TGTGCCAGCAGCTTGACAGGTGGCCAAGACACCCAGTAC. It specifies CASSLTGGQDTQY. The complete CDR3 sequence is CASSLTGGQDTQYF.

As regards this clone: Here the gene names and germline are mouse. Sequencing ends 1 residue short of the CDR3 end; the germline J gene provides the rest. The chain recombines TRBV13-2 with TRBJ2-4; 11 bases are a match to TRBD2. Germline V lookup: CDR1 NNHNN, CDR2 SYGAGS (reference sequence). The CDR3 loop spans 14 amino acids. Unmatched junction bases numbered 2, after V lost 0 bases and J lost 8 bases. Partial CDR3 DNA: TGTGCCAGCGGTGATGCGACTGGGGGGGGCACCTTGTAC. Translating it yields CASGDATGGGTLY. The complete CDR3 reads CASGDATGGGTLYF.

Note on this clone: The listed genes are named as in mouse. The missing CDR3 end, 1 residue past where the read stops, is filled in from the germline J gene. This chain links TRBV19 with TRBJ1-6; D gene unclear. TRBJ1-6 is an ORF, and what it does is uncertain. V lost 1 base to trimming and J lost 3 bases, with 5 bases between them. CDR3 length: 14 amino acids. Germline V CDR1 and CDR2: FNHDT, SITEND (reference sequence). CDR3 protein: CASSINNYNSPLYF. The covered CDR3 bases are TGTGCCAGCAGTATAAACAACTATAATTCGCCCCTCTAC.

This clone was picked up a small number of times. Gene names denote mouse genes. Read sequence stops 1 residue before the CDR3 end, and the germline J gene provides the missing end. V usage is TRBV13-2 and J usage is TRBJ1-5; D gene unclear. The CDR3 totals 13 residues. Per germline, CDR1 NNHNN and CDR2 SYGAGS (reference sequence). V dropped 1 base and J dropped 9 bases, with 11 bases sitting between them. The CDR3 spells CASGDKTPRAPLF. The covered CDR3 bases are TGTGCCAGCGGTGATAAGACTCCCCGGGCTCCGCTT.

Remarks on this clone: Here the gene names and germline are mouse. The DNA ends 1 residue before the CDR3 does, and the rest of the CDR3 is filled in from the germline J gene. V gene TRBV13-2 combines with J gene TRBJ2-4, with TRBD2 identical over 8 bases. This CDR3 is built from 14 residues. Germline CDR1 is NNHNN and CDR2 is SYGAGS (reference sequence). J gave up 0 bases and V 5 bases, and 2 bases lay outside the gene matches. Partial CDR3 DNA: TGTGCCAGCGGGACTGGGGCTAGTCAAAACACCTTGTAC. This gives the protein CASGTGASQNTLY. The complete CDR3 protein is CASGTGASQNTLYF.

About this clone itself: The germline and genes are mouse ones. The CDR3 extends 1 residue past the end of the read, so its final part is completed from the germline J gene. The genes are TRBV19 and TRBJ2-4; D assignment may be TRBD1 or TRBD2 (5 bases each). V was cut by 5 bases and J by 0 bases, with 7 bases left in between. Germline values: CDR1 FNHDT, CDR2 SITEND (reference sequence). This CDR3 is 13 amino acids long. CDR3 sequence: CASRGPSQNTLYF. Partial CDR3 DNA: TGTGCCAGCAGGGGGCCTAGTCAAAACACCTTGTAC.

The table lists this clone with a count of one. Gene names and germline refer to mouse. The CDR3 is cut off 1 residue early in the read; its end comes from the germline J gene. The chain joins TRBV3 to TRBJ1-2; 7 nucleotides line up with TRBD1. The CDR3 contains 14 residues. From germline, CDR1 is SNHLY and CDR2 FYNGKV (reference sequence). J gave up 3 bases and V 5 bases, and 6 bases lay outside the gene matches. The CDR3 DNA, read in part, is TGTGCCAGCAGCACACAGGGGAGAGACTCCGACTACACC. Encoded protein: CASSTQGRDSDYT. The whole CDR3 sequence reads CASSTQGRDSDYTF.

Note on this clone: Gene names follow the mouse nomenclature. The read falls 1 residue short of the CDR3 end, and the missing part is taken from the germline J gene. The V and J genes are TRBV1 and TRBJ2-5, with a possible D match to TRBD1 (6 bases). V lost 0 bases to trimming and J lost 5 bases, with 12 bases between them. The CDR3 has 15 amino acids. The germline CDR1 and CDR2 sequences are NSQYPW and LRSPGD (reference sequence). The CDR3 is CTCSADEGEVDTQYF. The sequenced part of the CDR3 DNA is TGCACCTGCAGTGCAGATGAGGGGGAGGTAGACACCCAGTAC.

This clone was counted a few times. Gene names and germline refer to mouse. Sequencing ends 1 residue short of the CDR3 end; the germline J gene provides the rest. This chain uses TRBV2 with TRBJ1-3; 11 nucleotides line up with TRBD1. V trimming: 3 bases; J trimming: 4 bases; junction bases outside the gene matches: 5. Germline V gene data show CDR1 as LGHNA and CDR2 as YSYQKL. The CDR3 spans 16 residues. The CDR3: CASSHPGQGGGNTLYF. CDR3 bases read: TGTGCCAGCAGCCATCCGGGACAGGGGGGAGGAAATACGCTCTAT. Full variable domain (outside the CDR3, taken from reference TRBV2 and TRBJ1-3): DPKIIQKPKYLVAVTGSEKILICEQYLGHNAMYWYRQSAKKPLEFMFSYSYQKLMDNQTASSRFQPQSSKKNHLDLQITALKPDDSATYFCASSHPGQGGGNTLYFGEGSRLIVV.

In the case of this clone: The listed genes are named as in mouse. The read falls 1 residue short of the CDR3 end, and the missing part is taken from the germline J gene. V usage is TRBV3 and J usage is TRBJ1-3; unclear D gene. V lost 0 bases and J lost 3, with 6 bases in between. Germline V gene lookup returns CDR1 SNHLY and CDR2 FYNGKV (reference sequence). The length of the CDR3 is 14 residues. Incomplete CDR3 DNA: TGTGCCAGCAGCTTAGCAGGGTTTGGAAATACGCTCTAT. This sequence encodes CASSLAGFGNTLY. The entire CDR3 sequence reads CASSLAGFGNTLYF.

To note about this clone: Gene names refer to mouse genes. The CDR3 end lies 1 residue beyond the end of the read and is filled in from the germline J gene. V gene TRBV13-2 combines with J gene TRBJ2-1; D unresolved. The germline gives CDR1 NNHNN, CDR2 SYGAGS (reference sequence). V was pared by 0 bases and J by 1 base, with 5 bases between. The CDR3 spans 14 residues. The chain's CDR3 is CASGDAPNYAEQFF. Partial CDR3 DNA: TGTGCCAGCGGTGATGCGCCGAACTATGCTGAGCAGTTC.

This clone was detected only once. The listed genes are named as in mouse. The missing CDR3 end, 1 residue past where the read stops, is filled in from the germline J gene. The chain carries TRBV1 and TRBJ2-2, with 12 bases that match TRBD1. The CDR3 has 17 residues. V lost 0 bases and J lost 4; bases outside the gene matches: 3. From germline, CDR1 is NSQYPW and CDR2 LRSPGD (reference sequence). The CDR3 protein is CTCSADPGQGATGQLYF. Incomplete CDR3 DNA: TGCACCTGCAGTGCAGATCCGGGACAGGGGGCCACCGGGCAGCTCTAC.

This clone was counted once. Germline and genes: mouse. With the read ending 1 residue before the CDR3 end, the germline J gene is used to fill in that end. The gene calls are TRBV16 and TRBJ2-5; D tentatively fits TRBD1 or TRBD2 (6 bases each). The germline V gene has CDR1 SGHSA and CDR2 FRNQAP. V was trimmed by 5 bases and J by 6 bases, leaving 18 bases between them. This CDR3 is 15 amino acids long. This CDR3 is CASSPLTGAPDTQYF. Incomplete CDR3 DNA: TGTGCAAGCAGCCCCCTGACGGGGGCTCCGGACACCCAGTAC. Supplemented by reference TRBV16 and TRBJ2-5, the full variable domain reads NAGVIQTPRHKVTGKGQEATLWCEPISGHSAVFWYRQTIVQGLEFLTYFRNQAPIDDSGMPKERFSAQMPNQSHSTLKIQSTQPQDSAVYLCASSPLTGAPDTQYFGPGTRLLVL.

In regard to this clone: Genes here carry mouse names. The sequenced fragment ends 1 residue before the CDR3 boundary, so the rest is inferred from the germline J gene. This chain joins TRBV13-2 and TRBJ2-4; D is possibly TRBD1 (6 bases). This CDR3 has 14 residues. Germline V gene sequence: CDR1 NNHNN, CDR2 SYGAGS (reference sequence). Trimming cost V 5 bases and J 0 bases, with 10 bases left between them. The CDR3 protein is CASGEGVSQNTLYF. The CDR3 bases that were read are TGTGCCAGCGGGGAGGGGGTTAGTCAAAACACCTTGTAC.

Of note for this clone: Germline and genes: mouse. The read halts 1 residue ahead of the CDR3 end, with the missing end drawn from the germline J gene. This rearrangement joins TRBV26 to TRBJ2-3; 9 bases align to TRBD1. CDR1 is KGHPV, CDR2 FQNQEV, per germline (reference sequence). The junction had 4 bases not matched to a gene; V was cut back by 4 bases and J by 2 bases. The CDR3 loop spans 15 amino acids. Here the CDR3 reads CASSPGQGDAETLYF. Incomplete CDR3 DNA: TGTGCCAGCAGTCCGGGACAGGGAGATGCAGAAACGCTGTAT.

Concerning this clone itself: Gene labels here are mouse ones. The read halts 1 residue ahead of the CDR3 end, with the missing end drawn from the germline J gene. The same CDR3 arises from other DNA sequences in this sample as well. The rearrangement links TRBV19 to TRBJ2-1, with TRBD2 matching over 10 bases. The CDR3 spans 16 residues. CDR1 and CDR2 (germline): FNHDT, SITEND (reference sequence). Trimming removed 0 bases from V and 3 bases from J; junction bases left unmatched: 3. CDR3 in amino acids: CASSIAGTGAYAEQFF. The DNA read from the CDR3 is TGTGCCAGCAGTATAGCTGGGACTGGGGCCTATGCTGAGCAGTTC. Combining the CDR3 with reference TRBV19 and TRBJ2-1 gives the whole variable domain GGIITQTPKFLIGQEGQKLTLKCQQNFNHDTMYWYRQDSGKGLRLIYYSITENDLQKGDLSEGYDASREKKSSFSLTVTSAQKNEMAVFLCASSIAGTGAYAEQFFGPGTRLTVL.

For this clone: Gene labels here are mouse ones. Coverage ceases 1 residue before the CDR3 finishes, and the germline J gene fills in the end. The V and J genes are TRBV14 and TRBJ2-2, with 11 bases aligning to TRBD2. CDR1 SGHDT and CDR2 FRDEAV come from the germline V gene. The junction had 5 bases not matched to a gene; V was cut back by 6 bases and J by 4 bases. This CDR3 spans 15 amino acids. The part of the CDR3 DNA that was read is TGTGCCAGCACCGGGACTGGGGGTGTCACCGGGCAGCTCTAC. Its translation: CASTGTGGVTGQLY. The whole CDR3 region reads CASTGTGGVTGQLYF.

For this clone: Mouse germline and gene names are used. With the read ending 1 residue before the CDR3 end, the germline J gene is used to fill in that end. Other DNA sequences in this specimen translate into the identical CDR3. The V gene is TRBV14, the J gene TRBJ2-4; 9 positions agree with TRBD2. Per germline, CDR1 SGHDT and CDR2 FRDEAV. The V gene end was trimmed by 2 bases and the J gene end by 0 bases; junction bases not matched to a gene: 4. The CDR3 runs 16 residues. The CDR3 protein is CASSLGLGGSQNTLYF. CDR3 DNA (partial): TGTGCCAGCAGTTTGGGGCTGGGGGGGAGTCAAAACACCTTGTAC.

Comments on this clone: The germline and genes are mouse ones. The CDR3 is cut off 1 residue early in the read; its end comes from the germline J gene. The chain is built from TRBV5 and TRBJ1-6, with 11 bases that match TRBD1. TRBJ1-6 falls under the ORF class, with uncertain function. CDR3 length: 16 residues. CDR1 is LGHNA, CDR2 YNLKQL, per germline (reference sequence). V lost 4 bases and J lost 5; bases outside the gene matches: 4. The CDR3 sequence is CASSPGQGGDNSPLYF. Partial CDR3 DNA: TGTGCCAGCAGCCCGGGACAGGGGGGGGATAATTCGCCCCTCTAC.

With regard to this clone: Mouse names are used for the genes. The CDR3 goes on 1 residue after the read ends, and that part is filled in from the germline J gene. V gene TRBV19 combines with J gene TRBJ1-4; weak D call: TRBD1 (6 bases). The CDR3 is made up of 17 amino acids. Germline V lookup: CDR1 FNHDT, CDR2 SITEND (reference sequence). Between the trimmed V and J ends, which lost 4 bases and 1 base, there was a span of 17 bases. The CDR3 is CASSPLRDTHSNERLFF. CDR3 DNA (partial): TGTGCCAGCAGTCCCCTCCGGGACACCCATTCCAACGAAAGATTATTT.